This T cell receptor beta chain was documented in a study of radiotherapy plus CTLA-4 blockade in lung cancer. Findings and limits, study-wide: Radiotherapy plus ipilimumab was followed by expansion in blood of tumor-derived TCR clones.

Clones were read by immunoSEQ multiplex PCR, and TCRdb kept only the in-frame ones, dropping some. Of approximately 89,000 clones in the sample, around 81% were seen once. This clone appeared once. The antigen is not known. Sequenced material: peripheral blood, taken from a patient treated with radiotherapy plus ipilimumab. This receptor was taken from a human donor with non-small cell lung cancer that progressed on radiotherapy plus ipilimumab.

The CDR3 nucleotides are TGTGCCAGCAGTGAGGAGGGGCGGTACAATGAGCAGTTCTTC. As protein: CASSEEGRYNEQFF. The V gene is TRBV2, the J gene TRBJ2-1; D is possibly TRBD2 (6 bases). CDR1 SNHLY and CDR2 FYNNEI come from the germline V gene. The CDR3 has 14 amino acids. V lost 3 bases and J 4 bases, leaving 10 bases between the germline ends.